Below are 15 T cell receptor beta chains sequenced from a single sample in a study of blood T cells in healthy people across ages (dated by TCRdb to between 2014 and 2017). The library relied on 5' RACE. TCRdb lists the instrument as Illumina HiSeq 2500. A second PCR of about 6 to 11 cycles was run with a J-beta primer mix and a sample-barcoded 5' primer. TCRdb took the public reads, trimmed them with fastp at Q25, ran MiXCR for clone calling and kept in-frame beta chains. Each entry is one CDR3 protein sequence, shown with its most common DNA and genes. The sample table lists over 1,300,000 distinct CDR3 sequences, 59% of them with a count of one. Of the sample, over 5.5% falls within the top ten clones. Source material: blood. The receptors here all came from a man between 18 and 29 years old in good health.

V gene TRBV29-1 combines with J gene TRBJ1-4; D remains ambiguous. V dropped 4 bases and J dropped 10 bases, with 10 bases sitting between them. The CDR3 contains 11 residues. Per germline, CDR1 SQVTM and CDR2 ANQGSEA. Here the CDR3 DNA reads TGCAGCGTTGGGTATTTAGGAAAACTGTTTTTT. As protein: CSVGYLGKLFF.

The rearrangement joins TRBV6-2 or TRBV6-3 to TRBJ2-5; maybe TRBD1 (6 bases). Trimming took 2 bases from V and 0 from J, leaving 13 bases between them. The CDR3 sequence is 16 residues long. Germline V CDR1 and CDR2: MNHEY, SVGEGT. The CDR3 DNA reads as TGTGCCAGCAGTTACCGCTCCGGGACAAACCAAGAGACCCAGTACTTC. Its translation is CASSYRSGTNQETQYF.

This chain joins TRBV13 and TRBJ1-2, with D perhaps TRBD1 (6 bases). The V end was cut by 2 bases, the J end by 4 bases, with 17 bases between. This CDR3 region has 16 residues. Germline CDR1 is PRHDT and CDR2 is FYEKMQ (reference sequence). The CDR3 is CASSLQVTGRLYGYTF. The CDR3 coding sequence is TGTGCCAGCAGCTTACAGGTGACAGGTCGCCTCTATGGCTACACCTTC.

The chain couples TRBV10-3 to TRBJ2-7; no clear D gene. Germline-derived CDR1 and CDR2 are ENHRY and SYGVKD. Trimming left V 6 bases short and J 6 bases short, with 12 bases between. This CDR3 is built from 12 residues. The CDR3 loop reads CAIRDRLCEQYF. For the CDR3, the DNA is TGTGCCATCAGGGATAGGCTTTGCGAGCAGTACTTC.

The rearrangement uses TRBV28 and TRBJ2-1; 16 nucleotides align to TRBD2. Germline assignment: CDR1 MDHEN and CDR2 SYDVKM. V gave up 1 base and J gave up 8 bases; unmatched junction bases: 5. This CDR3 is 17 amino acids long. The DNA of the CDR3 is TGTGCCAGCAGTTTATCGGGACTAGCGGGGGGGCTCGATGAGCAGTTCTTC. Its protein is CASSLSGLAGGLDEQFF. Complete variable domain (other parts from reference TRBV28 and TRBJ2-1): DVKVTQSSRYLVKRTGEKVFLECVQDMDHENMFWYRQDPGLGLRLIYFSYDVKMKEKGDIPEGYSVSREKKERFSLILESASTNQTSMYLCASSLSGLAGGLDEQFFGPGTRLTVL.

The rearrangement joins TRBV20-1 to TRBJ2-4, with D perhaps matching TRBD1 or TRBD2 (6 bases each). The end of the DNA is better explained by TRBJ2-7, so the J call may be wrong. The V gene's germline CDR1 is DFQATT and CDR2 SNEGSKA (reference sequence). The CDR3 covers 15 residues. This CDR3 is CSAHDGGGSSYEQYF. In nucleotides, the CDR3 is TGCAGTGCCCATGATGGAGGGGGAAGTTCCTACGAGCAGTACTTC.

This clonotype showed up just a few times. The gene calls are TRBV29-1 and TRBJ2-5; D may be TRBD1 or TRBD2 (5 bases each). V shed 1 base and J shed 2 bases, with 11 bases lying between them. CDR3 length: 14 residues. The germline V gene has CDR1 SQVTM and CDR2 ANQGSEA. As DNA, the CDR3 is TGCAGCGTTGAAGTCCCGAGGGGACAAGAGACCCAGTACTTC. It translates to CSVEVPRGQETQYF.

This clonotype has just a few counts. This rearrangement joins TRBV4-1 to TRBJ2-6; D gene uncertain. This CDR3 has 16 amino acids. Between the trimmed V and J ends, which lost 0 bases and 2 bases, there was a span of 8 bases. Germline V gives CDR1 MGHRA, CDR2 YSYEKL. The CDR3 bases are TGCGCCAGCAGCCAAGAGTTAGGGACTGGGGCCAACGTCCTGACTTTC. This translates into CASSQELGTGANVLTF.

The chain carries TRBV10-3 and TRBJ2-3; D tentatively reads TRBD1 or TRBD2 (5 bases each). Germline assignment: CDR1 ENHRY and CDR2 SYGVKD. V lost 6 bases and J lost 4, with 14 bases in between. The CDR3 runs 14 residues. The CDR3 sequence is CAISDARGADTQYF. Written as DNA, the CDR3 is TGTGCCATCAGCGACGCCCGGGGCGCAGATACGCAGTATTTT.

This clonotype has only one observation. CDR3 sequence (DNA): TGCAGTGCTCCCCCCTTAGTGGACAGGGGAATAGAGACCCAGTACTTC. It encodes CSAPPLVDRGIETQYF. The rearrangement uses TRBV20-1 and TRBJ2-4; 9 bases agree with TRBD1. The J call may be mistaken, given a closer DNA end match to TRBJ2-5. Germline-derived CDR1 and CDR2 are DFQATT and SNEGSKA (reference sequence). The CDR3 contains 16 residues.

This chain uses TRBV20-1 with TRBJ2-2, with D possibly being TRBD1 (6 bases). The V and J ends lost 2 bases and 1 base respectively, with 14 bases between them. Germline V CDR1 and CDR2: DFQATT, SNEGSKA (reference sequence). The length of the CDR3 is 16 residues. The CDR3 sequence is CSARSGQSWNTGELFF. The CDR3 region has the DNA TGCAGTGCTAGAAGCGGACAGTCATGGAACACCGGGGAGCTGTTTTTT.

The chain joins TRBV12-3 or TRBV12-4 to TRBJ1-6; 7 nucleotides line up with TRBD1. The CDR3 covers 14 residues. With V trimmed by 7 bases and J by 10 bases, 10 bases remained unmatched. CDR3 residues: CASTLDRVESPLHF. In DNA form, the CDR3 reads TGTGCCAGCACCCTCGACAGGGTGGAATCACCCCTCCACTTT.

The chain has TRBV5-6 and TRBJ2-3; D gene unclear. The CDR3 contains 13 residues. Germline lookup yields CDR1 SGHDT and CDR2 YYEEEE. Trimming removed 2 bases from V and 7 bases from J, with 11 bases in between. CDR3 amino acids: CASSFWPPNTQYF. In DNA form, the CDR3 reads TGTGCCAGCAGCTTCTGGCCCCCAAATACGCAGTATTTT.

CDR3 loop: CASSGGRVTDTQYF. The CDR3 nucleotides read TGTGCCAGCAGTGGGGGAAGAGTCACAGATACGCAGTATTTT. The chain links TRBV6-5 to TRBJ2-3; tentatively, D is TRBD1 or TRBD2 (5 bases each). Germline CDR1 and CDR2: MNHEY and SVGAGI. V lost 5 bases to trimming and J lost 2 bases, with 11 bases between them. This CDR3 comprises 14 residues.

Only one count was recorded for this clonotype. The chain has TRBV2 and TRBJ2-1; maybe TRBD1 (5 bases). From germline, CDR1 is SNHLY and CDR2 FYNNEI. This CDR3 is built from 15 residues. Trimming shortened V by 6 bases and J by 10 bases, and 22 bases separated the two germline ends. The CDR3 here is CASSRLVGLSYEQFF. CDR3 sequence (DNA): TGTGCCAGCAGCCGCCTTGTGGGGCTCTCCTACGAGCAGTTCTTC.